This T cell receptor beta chain was sequenced in a study of T cells in Graves' hyperthyroidism and ophthalmopathy. The J segment lost 3 bases and the V segment lost 5 bases, leaving 4 bases of the junction unmatched. The CDR3 spans 15 residues. Germline assignment: CDR1 MNHNS and CDR2 SASEGT. This clonotype showed up many times. Its antigen is as yet unknown. Findings and caveats of the study: In blood, most of the thyroid clonotypes expanded above 0.001 were also present.

Amplification of TCR beta CDR3 regions used RNA as the template. HTBI primers were employed in a first-round RT-PCR of the TCR CDR3. A single record per CDR3 protein comes from TCRdb applying MiXCR to the multiplex PCR reads. The sample holds about 420,000 distinct CDR3 sequences, roughly 15% seen once. The rearrangement joins TRBV6-1 to TRBJ2-2; 9 nucleotides match TRBD2. The source is a woman younger than 30 with Graves' hyperthyroidism. The sequencing sample was made of blood. CDR3 bases: TGTGCCAGCAGTATGATAGCGGGAGACACCGGGGAGCTGTTTTTT. It translates to CASSMIAGDTGELFF.